Below, 7 T cell receptor beta chains from the same sample are listed, as sequenced in a study of identical twins. TCRdb reprocessed the 5' RACE reads via MiXCR and lists one record per CDR3 protein. The sample lists 210,000 or so distinct CDR3 sequences, around 8.1% occurring once. Separately, the same data were catalogued under a study of yellow fever vaccine responses in identical twins.

Material for sequencing was memory (CD45RO+) T cells sorted from blood. All receptors derive from a woman under 30 in good health.

Regarding this clonotype: A read error may produce the germline difference seen at one junction end. The chain uses TRBV7-8 and TRBJ2-5, with D tentatively TRBD1 or TRBD2 (6 bases each). The CDR3 is 15 amino acids. Germline CDR1 reads SGHVS; CDR2 reads FQNEAQ. The CDR3 reads CPSSSWGARQETQYF. In DNA, the CDR3 is TGTCCCAGCAGCTCCTGGGGGGCAAGGCAAGAGACCCAGTACTTC.

The rearrangement uses TRBV5-1 and TRBJ2-7, with 11 positions matching TRBD1. Germline values: CDR1 SGHRS, CDR2 YFSETQ. With 3 bases clipped from V and 0 bases from J, the junction kept 5 bases outside the gene matches. This CDR3 contains 16 residues. The CDR3 nucleotides are TGCGCCAGCAGCTCGGGGACAGGGGGAATCTCCTACGAGCAGTACTTC. Translation gives CASSSGTGGISYEQYF.

The V call is TRBV12-3 or TRBV12-4, the J call TRBJ2-6; D remains unclear. Trimming shortened V by 2 bases and J by 2 bases, and 10 bases separated the two germline ends. The CDR3 contains 16 residues. CDR3 sequence: CASSLKSGAGANVLTF. CDR3 nucleotides: TGTGCCAGCAGTTTAAAGAGTGGGGCTGGGGCCAACGTCCTGACTTTC.

This clonotype was observed a handful of times. The gene calls are TRBV20-1 and TRBJ1-1; possibly TRBD1 for D (6 bases). Germline V gene lookup returns CDR1 DFQATT and CDR2 SNEGSKA (reference sequence). The V gene lost 3 bases and the J gene lost 8 bases, with 13 bases spanning the gap. This CDR3 region has 12 residues. The chain's CDR3 is CSARWLQGEAFF. The DNA for the CDR3 is TGCAGTGCTAGGTGGCTACAGGGCGAAGCTTTCTTT.

This clonotype appeared a few times. The chain has TRBV19 and TRBJ2-7, with 7 bases fitting TRBD1. Per germline, CDR1 LNHDA and CDR2 SQIVND (reference sequence). The CDR3 loop spans 15 amino acids. V lost 6 bases and J lost 3; bases outside the gene matches: 11. CDR3 DNA sequence: TGTGCCAGTAGAGATCCGGGACAGTCTAACTACGAGCAGTACTTC. This translates into CASRDPGQSNYEQYF.

This clonotype came up many times. This rearrangement joins TRBV4-3 to TRBJ2-7; maybe TRBD2 (5 bases). The V end lost 0 bases, the J end lost 1 base, and 10 bases lay between the germline ends. The germline gives CDR1 LGHNA, CDR2 YSLEER. The CDR3 has 15 amino acids. In DNA, the CDR3 is TGCGCCAGCAGCCAAGAACTCGGGGATTCCTACGAGCAGTACTTC. This encodes CASSQELGDSYEQYF.

In its sample, this clonotype was seen many times. This chain connects TRBV5-1 to TRBJ2-7; D possibly corresponds to TRBD2 (6 bases). CDR3 length: 12 residues. V was cut by 5 bases and J by 4 bases, with 10 bases left in between. CDR1 is SGHRS and CDR2 is YFSETQ in the germline V gene. CDR3 DNA sequence: TGCGCCAGCAGTCGGGACTTGTACGAGCAGTACTTC. Its translation is CASSRDLYEQYF.